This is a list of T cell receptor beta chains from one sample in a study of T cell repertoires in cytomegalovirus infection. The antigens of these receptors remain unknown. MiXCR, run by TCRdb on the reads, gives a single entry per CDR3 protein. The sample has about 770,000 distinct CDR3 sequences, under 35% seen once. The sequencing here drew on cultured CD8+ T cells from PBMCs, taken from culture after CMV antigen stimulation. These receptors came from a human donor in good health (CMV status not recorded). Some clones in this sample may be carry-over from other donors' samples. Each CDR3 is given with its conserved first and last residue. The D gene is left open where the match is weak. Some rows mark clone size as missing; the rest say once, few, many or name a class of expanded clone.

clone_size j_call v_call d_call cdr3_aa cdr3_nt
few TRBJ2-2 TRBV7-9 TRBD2 CASSTRAGGVTGELFF TGTGCCAGCAGCACACGAGCGGGGGGTGTCACCGGGGAGCTGTTTTTT
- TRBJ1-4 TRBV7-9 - CASSLGGDGNEKLFF TGTGCCAGCAGCTTAGGGGGGGATGGTAATGAAAAACTGTTTTTT
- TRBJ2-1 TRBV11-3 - CASSSPLLYNEQFF TGTGCCAGCAGCTCTCCCCTCCTTTACAATGAGCAGTTCTTC
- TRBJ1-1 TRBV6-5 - CASGRSSEAFF TGTGCCAGCGGAAGGAGTTCCGAAGCTTTCTTT
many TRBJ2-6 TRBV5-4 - CASSSTEGANVLTF TGTGCCAGCAGCTCGACGGAAGGGGCCAACGTCCTGACTTTC
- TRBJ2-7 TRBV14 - CASSRGARDVGFEQYF TGTGCCAGCAGCCGTGGCGCTCGGGACGTAGGGTTCGAGCAGTACTTC
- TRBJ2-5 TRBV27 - CASSLRAGRQETQYF TGTGCCAGCAGTTTAAGGGCAGGGCGACAAGAGACCCAGTACTTC
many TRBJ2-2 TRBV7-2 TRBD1 CASSSPPTGIDTGELFF TGTGCCAGCAGCTCCCCCCCGACAGGGATTGACACCGGGGAGCTGTTTTTT
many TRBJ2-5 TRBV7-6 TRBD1 CASSFPSTGRLLETQYF TGTGCCAGCAGCTTCCCCTCGACAGGGCGATTGTTAGAGACCCAGTACTTC
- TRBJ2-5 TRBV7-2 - CASSLPPWETQYF TGTGCCAGCAGCCTTCCCCCTTGGGAGACCCAGTACTTC
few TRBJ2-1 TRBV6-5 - CASSPTGARVQFF TGTGCCAGCAGCCCAACGGGGGCTAGAGTGCAGTTCTTC
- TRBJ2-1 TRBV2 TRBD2 CASIGTSGDNEQFF TGTGCCAGCATCGGGACTAGCGGGGACAATGAGCAGTTCTTC
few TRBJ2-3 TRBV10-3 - CAIRPTSGESADTQYF TGTGCCATCAGACCTACGTCGGGGGAATCCGCAGATACGCAGTATTTT
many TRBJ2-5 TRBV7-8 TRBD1 CASSLDRPRLQETQYF TGTGCCAGCAGCTTGGACAGGCCGAGACTCCAAGAGACCCAGTACTTC
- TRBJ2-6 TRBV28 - CASSFFPGKSLSGANVLTF TGTGCCAGCAGTTTTTTTCCAGGGAAATCTCTCTCTGGGGCCAACGTCCTGACTTTC
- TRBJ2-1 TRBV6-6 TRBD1 CASTGTGGYNEQFF TGTGCCAGCACCGGGACAGGGGGGTACAATGAGCAGTTCTTC
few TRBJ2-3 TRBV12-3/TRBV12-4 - CASSAGQLSQYF TGTGCCAGCAGCGCTGGACAGCTATCGCAGTATTTT
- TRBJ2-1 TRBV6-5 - CASRLDRSSYNEQFF TGTGCCAGCAGACTTGACAGGAGCTCCTACAATGAGCAGTTCTTC
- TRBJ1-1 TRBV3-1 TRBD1 CASSQDYRGDAEAFF TGTGCCAGCAGCCAAGATTACAGGGGGGACGCTGAAGCTTTCTTT
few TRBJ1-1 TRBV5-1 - CASSWGRLKTEAFF TGCGCCAGCAGCTGGGGGAGACTGAAGACTGAAGCTTTCTTT
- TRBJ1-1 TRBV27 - CASRLIQNTEAFF TGTGCCAGTCGTCTTATCCAGAACACTGAAGCTTTCTTT
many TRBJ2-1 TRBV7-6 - CASSSRTANPGYNEQFF TGTGCCAGCAGCTCTCGGACAGCGAATCCGGGTTACAATGAGCAGTTCTTC
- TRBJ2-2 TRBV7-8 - CASSFPRDADTNTGELFF TGTGCCAGCAGCTTCCCTCGAGACGCAGACACGAACACCGGGGAGCTGTTTTTT
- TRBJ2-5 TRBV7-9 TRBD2 CASSDRDYLQETQYF TGTGCCAGCAGCGACCGGGACTACCTCCAAGAGACCCAGTACTTC
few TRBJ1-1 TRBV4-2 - CASSQVTNEAFF TGTGCCAGCAGCCAAGTTACGAATGAAGCTTTCTTT
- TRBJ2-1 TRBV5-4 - CASSWGSAPSSYNEQFF TGTGCCAGCAGCTGGGGGAGTGCCCCGAGCTCCTACAATGAGCAGTTCTTC
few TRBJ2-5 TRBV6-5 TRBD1 CASRGTGLWETQYF TGTGCCAGCAGGGGGACAGGCCTGTGGGAGACCCAGTACTTC
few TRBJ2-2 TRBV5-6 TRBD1 CASSYSDRGGTGELFF TGTGCCAGCAGCTACTCGGACAGGGGTGGCACCGGGGAGCTGTTTTTT
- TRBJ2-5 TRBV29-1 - CSADYPNQETQYF TGCAGCGCGGACTACCCCAATCAAGAGACCCAGTACTTC
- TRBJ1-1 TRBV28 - CASSWTEHTYEAFF TGTGCCAGCAGTTGGACAGAACATACTTATGAAGCTTTCTTT
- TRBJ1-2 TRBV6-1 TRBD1 CASSSGGSYYGYTF TGTGCCAGCAGTTCAGGGGGCAGCTACTATGGCTACACCTTC
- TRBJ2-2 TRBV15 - CATSSGRGARTGELFF TGTGCCACCAGCAGCGGAAGGGGGGCTCGAACCGGGGAGCTGTTTTTT
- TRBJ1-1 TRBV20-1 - CSARGGTPNLNEMNTEAFF TGCAGTGCTAGAGGGGGGACCCCGAACCTTAACGAAATGAACACTGAAGCTTTCTTT
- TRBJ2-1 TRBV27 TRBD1 CATKTGTGAYNEQFF TGTGCCACTAAAACCGGGACAGGGGCCTACAATGAGCAGTTCTTC
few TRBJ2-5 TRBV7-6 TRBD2 CASSPGLAGGPQETQYF TGTGCCAGCAGCCCCGGACTAGCGGGGGGGCCTCAAGAGACCCAGTACTTC
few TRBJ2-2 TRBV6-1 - CASLKAGELFF TGTGCCAGCCTAAAAGCCGGGGAGCTGTTTTTT
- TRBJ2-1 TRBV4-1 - CASRARDGTYNEQFF TGCGCCAGCAGGGCTAGGGACGGTACCTACAATGAGCAGTTCTTC
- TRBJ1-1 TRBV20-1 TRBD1 CSGQGAYTEAFF TGCAGTGGGCAGGGGGCGTACACTGAAGCTTTCTTT
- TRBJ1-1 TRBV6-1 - CASSGGWTEAFF TGTGCCAGCAGTGGAGGGTGGACTGAAGCTTTCTTT